These T cell receptor beta chains were read from a single sample in a study of blood T cell repertoires in COVID-19. Some clones are missing from TCRdb's copy, which holds only in-frame ones; the method was immunoSEQ multiplex PCR. Here the sample spans about 97,000 clones, less than 85% being singletons. Sequencing was carried out using peripheral blood. The receptors derive from a woman in her 70s with active or convalescent COVID-19. The conserved cysteine and the conserved F or W are not part of the CDR3 here. Each record gives: V gene, CDR3 protein.

>TRBV6-1
ASSVAAGRRTDTQY
>TRBV29-1
SVQGAGGKAEQF
>TRBV29-1
SVWEAKNIQY
>TRBV7-3
ASSLDSTSEQY
>TRBV28
ASSTHRAGTGELF
>TRBV2
ASNREGSNQPQH
>TRBV30
AQGAAMNTEAF
>TRBV10-3
AIRGTGTGGYT
>TRBV7-9
ASSPKDRLGTEAF
>TRBV7-2
ASSLPPGHRQV
>TRBV28
ASSLISWGEYPEAF
>TRBV18
ASSPTGTGGYT
>TRBV6-5
ASSYSTPSTDTQY
>TRBV14
ASSPSLDRGHGYT
>TRBV19
ASRLDGGYEQY
>TRBV24-1
ATSDSIGQGINEQF
>TRBV15
ATSRGQGISNQPQH
>TRBV18
ASSRGMNTEAF
>TRBV6-5
ASSPAGSYEQY
>TRBV10-3
AISLGQAINGNEQF
>TRBV30
AWKQSSKQF
>TRBV29-1
SVERDSGTTYEQY
>TRBV5-4
ASNTRDRGFYGYT
>TRBV7-2
ASSLVGGTSGAEQY
>TRBV6-5
ASTYTPGQFYEQY
>TRBV3-1/TRBV3-2
ASSQFSFGHTEAF
>TRBV5-4
ASSQTRAGEYEQF
>TRBV6-1
ASSEAFRQEAEAF
>TRBV9
ASSITGTSGNTGELF
>TRBV4-2
ASSQDTGGENYGYT
>TRBV27
ASILSGVGYT
>TRBV24-1
ATSDSGVNQPQH
>TRBV18
ASSPRGTGVEKLF
>TRBV20-1
SALNEKLF
>TRBV28
AVGGTQY
>TRBV4-2
ASSPTWTLSGEQY
>TRBV7-8
ASSLLTGITEAF
>TRBV29-1
SASTGWGTEAF
>TRBV14
ASSQVMGQNEKLF
>TRBV28
ASREASVRGYT
>TRBV11-2
ASSLELGGGGVETQY
>TRBV10-3
AISENAGQEREKLF
>TRBV9
ASSNLQGGTGIQY